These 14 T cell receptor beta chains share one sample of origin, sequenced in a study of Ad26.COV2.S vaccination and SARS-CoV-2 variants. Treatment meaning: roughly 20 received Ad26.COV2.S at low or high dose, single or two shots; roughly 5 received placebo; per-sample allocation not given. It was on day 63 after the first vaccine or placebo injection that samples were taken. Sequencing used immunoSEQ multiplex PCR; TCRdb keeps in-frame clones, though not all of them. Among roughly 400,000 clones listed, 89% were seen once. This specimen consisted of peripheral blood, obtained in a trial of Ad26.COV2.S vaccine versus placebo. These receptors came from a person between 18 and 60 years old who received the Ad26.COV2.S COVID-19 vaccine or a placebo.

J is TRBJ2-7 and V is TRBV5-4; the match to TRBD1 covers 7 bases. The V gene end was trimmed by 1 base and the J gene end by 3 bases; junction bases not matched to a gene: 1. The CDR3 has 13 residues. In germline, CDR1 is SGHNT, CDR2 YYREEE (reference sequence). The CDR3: CASSLRDSYEQYF. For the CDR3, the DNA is TGTGCCAGCAGCTTGCGGGACAGCTACGAGCAGTACTTC. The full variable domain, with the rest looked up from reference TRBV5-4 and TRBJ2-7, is ETGVTQSPTHLIKTRGQQVTLRCSSQSGHNTVSWYQQALGQGPQFIFQYYREEENGRGNFPPRFSGLQFPNYSSELNVNALELDDSALYLCASSLRDSYEQYFGPGTRLTVT.

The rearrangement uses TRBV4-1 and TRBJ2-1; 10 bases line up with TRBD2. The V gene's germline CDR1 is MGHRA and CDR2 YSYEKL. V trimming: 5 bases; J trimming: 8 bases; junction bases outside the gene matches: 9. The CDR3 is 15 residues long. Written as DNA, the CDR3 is TGCGCCAGCAGCGGGTCTAGCGGGAGAATGTATGAGCAGTTCTTC. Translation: CASSGSSGRMYEQFF.

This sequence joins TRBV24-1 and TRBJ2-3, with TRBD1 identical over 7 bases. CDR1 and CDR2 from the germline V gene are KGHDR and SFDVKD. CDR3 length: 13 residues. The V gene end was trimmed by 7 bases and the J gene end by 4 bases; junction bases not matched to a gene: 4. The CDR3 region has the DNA TGTGCCACCAGCCCGGGACAGCCAGATACGCAGTATTTT. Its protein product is CATSPGQPDTQYF.

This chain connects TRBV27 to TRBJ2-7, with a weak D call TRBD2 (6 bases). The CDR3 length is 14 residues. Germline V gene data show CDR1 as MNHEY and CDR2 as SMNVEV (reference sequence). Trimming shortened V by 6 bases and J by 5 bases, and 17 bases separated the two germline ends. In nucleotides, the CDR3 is TGTGCCAGCAGAGAGCAGGGAGAGCGGGACGAGCAGTACTTC. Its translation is CASREQGERDEQYF.

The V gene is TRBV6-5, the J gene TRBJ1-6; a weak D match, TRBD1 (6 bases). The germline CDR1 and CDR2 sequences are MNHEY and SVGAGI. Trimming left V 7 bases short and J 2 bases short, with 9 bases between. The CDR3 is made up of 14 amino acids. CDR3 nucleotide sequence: TGTGCCAGCACCCCAGGGGCCTATAATTCACCCCTCCACTTT. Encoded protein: CASTPGAYNSPLHF.

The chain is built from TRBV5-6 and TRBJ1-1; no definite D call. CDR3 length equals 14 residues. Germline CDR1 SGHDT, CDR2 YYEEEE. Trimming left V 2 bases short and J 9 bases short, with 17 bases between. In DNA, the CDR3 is TGTGCCAGCAGCTTTTTACAGTCGGGAATGAAAGCTTTCTTT. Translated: CASSFLQSGMKAFF.

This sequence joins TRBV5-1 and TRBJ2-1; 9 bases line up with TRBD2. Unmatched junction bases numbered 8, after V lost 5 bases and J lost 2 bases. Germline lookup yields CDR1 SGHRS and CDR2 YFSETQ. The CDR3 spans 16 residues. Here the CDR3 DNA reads TGCGCCAGCAGTAGACAAGCGGGAGGAACCTACAATGAGCAGTTCTTC. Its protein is CASSRQAGGTYNEQFF. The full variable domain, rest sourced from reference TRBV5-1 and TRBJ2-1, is KAGVTQTPRYLIKTRGQQVTLSCSPISGHRSVSWYQQTPGQGLQFLFEYFSETQRNKGNFPGRFSGRQFSNSRSEMNVSTLELGDSALYLCASSRQAGGTYNEQFFGPGTRLTVL.

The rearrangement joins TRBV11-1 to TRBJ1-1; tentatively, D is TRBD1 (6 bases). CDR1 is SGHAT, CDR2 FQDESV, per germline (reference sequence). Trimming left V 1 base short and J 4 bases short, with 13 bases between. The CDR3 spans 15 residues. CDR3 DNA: TGTGCCAGCAGCTTAGTTCGGGGGCTCGGCACTGAAGCTTTCTTT. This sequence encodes CASSLVRGLGTEAFF.

The CDR3 sequence is CASRRVRRDREETQYF. The CDR3 region has the DNA TGTGCCAGCAGGAGGGTTCGGAGGGACAGGGAAGAGACCCAGTACTTC. The chain links TRBV2 to TRBJ2-5, with TRBD1 identical over 9 bases. The CDR3 consists of 16 residues. Trimming took 6 bases from V and 3 from J; bases not matched to a gene: 11. Germline V gives CDR1 SNHLY, CDR2 FYNNEI.

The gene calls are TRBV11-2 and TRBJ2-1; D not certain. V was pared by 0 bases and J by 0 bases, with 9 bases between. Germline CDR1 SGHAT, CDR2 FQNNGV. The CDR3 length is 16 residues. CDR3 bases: TGTGCCAGCAGCTTAGAACGCTCGCCCTCCTACAATGAGCAGTTCTTC. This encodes CASSLERSPSYNEQFF.

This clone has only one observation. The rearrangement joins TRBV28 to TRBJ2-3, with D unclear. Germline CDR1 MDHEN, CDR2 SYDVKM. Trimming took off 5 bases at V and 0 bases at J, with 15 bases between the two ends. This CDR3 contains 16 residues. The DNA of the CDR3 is TGTGCCAGCAGTAAATCCTACAGTTCTAGCACAGATACGCAGTATTTT. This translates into CASSKSYSSSTDTQYF.

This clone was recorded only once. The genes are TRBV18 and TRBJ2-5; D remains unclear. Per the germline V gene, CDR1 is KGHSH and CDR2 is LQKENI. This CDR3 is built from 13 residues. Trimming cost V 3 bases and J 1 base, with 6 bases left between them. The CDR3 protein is CASSPKVQETQYF. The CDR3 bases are TGTGCCAGCTCACCCAAAGTCCAAGAGACCCAGTACTTC.

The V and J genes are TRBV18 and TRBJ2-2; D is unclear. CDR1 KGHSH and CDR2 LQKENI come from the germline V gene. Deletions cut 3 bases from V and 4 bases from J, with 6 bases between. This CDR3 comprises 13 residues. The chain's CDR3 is CASSPSATGELFF. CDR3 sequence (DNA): TGTGCCAGCTCACCTTCCGCCACCGGGGAGCTGTTTTTT. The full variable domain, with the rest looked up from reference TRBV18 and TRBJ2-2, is NAGVMQNPRHLVRRRGQEARLRCSPMKGHSHVYWYRQLPEEGLKFMVYLQKENIIDESGMPKERFSAEFPKEGPSILRIQQVVRGDSAAYFCASSPSATGELFFGEGSRLTVL.

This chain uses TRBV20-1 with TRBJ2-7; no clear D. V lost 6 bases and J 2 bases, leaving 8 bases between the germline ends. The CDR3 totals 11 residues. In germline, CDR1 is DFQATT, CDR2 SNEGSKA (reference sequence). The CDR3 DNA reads TGCAGTGCGAAGAAGACCTACGAGCAGTACTTC. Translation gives CSAKKTYEQYF.